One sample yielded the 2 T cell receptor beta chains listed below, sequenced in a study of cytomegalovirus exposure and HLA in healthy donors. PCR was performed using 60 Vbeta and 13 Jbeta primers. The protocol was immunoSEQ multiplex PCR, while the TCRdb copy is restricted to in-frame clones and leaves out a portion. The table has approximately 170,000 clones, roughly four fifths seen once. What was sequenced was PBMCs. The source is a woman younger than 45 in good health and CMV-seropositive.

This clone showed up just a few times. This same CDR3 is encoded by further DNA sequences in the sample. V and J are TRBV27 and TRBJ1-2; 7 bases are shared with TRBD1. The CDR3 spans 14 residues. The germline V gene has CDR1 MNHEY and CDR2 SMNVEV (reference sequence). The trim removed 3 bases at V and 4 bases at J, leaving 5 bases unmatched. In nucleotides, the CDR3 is TGTGCCAGCAGTTTCGCCGACAGGGTCTATGGCTACACCTTC. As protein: CASSFADRVYGYTF.

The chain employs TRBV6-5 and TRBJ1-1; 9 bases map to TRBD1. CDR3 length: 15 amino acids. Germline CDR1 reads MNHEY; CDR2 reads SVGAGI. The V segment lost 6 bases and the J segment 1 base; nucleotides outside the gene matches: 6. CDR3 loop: CASRRTGAANTEAFF. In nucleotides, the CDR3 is TGTGCCAGCAGACGGACAGGGGCTGCGAACACTGAAGCTTTCTTT.